This TCR beta chain is from a study of CD8 T cells in ankylosing spondylitis. The sample holds a few counts of this clonotype. What it binds is unknown. The study, taken as a whole, reports: In reactive arthritis synovial fluid and blood, some motif variants had been reported before. From matched ankylosing spondylitis synovial fluid, disease-linked clones were reportedly recovered at significantly enriched levels. Apparently characteristic of ankylosing spondylitis blood was a TCR beta motif (fewer than 10 highly homologous variants).

As the method for making TCR beta libraries, quantitative 5'-RACE with molecular barcodes was used. TCRdb re-called the 5' RACE reads through MiXCR, storing one row per CDR3 protein. The table shows approximately 440,000 distinct CDR3 sequences, with roughly 18% occurring only once. The V gene lost 3 bases and the J gene lost 6 bases, with 9 bases spanning the gap. Germline loops: CDR1 SGHRS, CDR2 YFSETQ. The CDR3 sequence is 13 residues long. Sequences were obtained from blood, either unsorted or a sorted T cell fraction (not recorded which). V usage is TRBV5-1 and J usage is TRBJ2-2; D remains unclear. The sequence derives from a male donor with ankylosing spondylitis. CDR3: CASSWSRAGELFF. CDR3 coding DNA: TGCGCCAGCAGCTGGAGTAGGGCCGGGGAGCTGTTTTTT. Full variable domain (missing parts from reference TRBV5-1 and TRBJ2-2): KAGVTQTPRYLIKTRGQQVTLSCSPISGHRSVSWYQQTPGQGLQFLFEYFSETQRNKGNFPGRFSGRQFSNSRSEMNVSTLELGDSALYLCASSWSRAGELFFGEGSRLTVL.